This entry lists 5 T cell receptor beta chains sequenced from one sample in a study of vaccination and CD4 T cells after COVID-19. Cultured CD4+ T cells had their DNA profiled by the Oncomine TCR Beta short-read assay. TCRdb fed the PCR reads into MiXCR, producing one record per CDR3 protein. Among nearly 5,500 distinct CDR3 sequences listed, 34% were seen once. The treatment here: roughly 11-day PBMC culture with coronavirus spike peptide pools or control peptides (ViraFEST assay). CD4+ T-cell collection from the unexposed donor predated the COVID-19 pandemic (2011-2018). Which antigens these TCRs recognize remains unknown. The specimen was CD4+ T cells from blood, cultured in vitro. Every receptor here comes from a human donor in good health.

The chain employs TRBV10-3 and TRBJ2-5; no definite D call. Germline V lookup: CDR1 ENHRY, CDR2 SYGVKD. There are 13 residues in the CDR3. Trimming cost V 2 bases and J 5 bases, with 9 bases left between them. The CDR3: CAISELSIETQYF. The DNA for the CDR3 is TGTGCCATCAGTGAGCTCTCAATTGAGACCCAGTACTTC.

There are a few counts of this clonotype. The chain has TRBV11-1 and TRBJ2-1; maybe TRBD1 (5 bases). Trimming removed 0 bases at V and 15 bases at J, with 12 bases between. Per the germline V gene, CDR1 is SGHAT and CDR2 is FQDESV (reference sequence). The CDR3 consists of 12 residues. CDR3 sequence reads: CASSLAQGRWFF. CDR3 coding DNA: TGTGCCAGCAGCTTAGCGCAGGGTAGGTGGTTCTTC.

The sample holds one count of this clonotype. The chain joins TRBV29-1 to TRBJ2-1, with TRBD1 as a possible D gene (6 bases). The ends were cut back, 5 bases at V and 1 base at J, with 15 bases in the middle. Germline CDR1 is SQVTM and CDR2 is ANQGSEA. This CDR3 contains 15 residues. The CDR3 nucleotides are TGCAGCGTTCCGGGACACACACTTTCCTACAATGAGCAGTTCTTC. This codes for CSVPGHTLSYNEQFF.

This rearrangement joins TRBV6-5 to TRBJ2-3; no reliable D call. Germline assignment: CDR1 MNHEY and CDR2 SVGAGI. V lost 3 bases and J 4 bases, leaving 8 bases between the germline ends. CDR3 length: 13 residues. The CDR3 loop reads CASSYGQSDTQYF. In DNA, the CDR3 is TGTGCCAGCAGTTATGGGCAGTCAGATACGCAGTATTTT.

This clonotype was picked up a small number of times. The rearrangement uses TRBV27 and TRBJ1-1; TRBD1 matches at 7 bases. This CDR3 is 11 amino acids long. In germline, CDR1 is MNHEY, CDR2 SMNVEV (reference sequence). The V gene end was trimmed by 6 bases and the J gene end by 7 bases; junction bases not matched to a gene: 2. CDR3 sequence (DNA): TGTGCCAGCAGACAGGGGATTGAAGCTTTCTTT. Translation gives CASRQGIEAFF.